The sequence of this T cell receptor beta chain was determined in a study of siplizumab effects on memory and regulatory T cells. Findings of the study overall: Mappable CD4+ clones that were alloreactive averaged approximately 70% Treg-derived with siplizumab versus 25% to 30% in controls. Naive T cell populations appeared to exhibit greater diversity than memory cells and appeared to be major alloresponse contributors. A minor fraction of alloreactive clones, and no more, mapped to unstimulated subsets.

In each sample, 85,000 to 100,000 TCR templates were assayed. The data were produced by immunoSEQ multiplex PCR, yet TCRdb's version contains in-frame clones alone and is incomplete. The data contain tens of thousands of clones, more than 85% of them singletons. Trimming left V 0 bases short and J 2 bases short, with 2 bases between. This CDR3 is built from 14 residues. Germline-derived CDR1 and CDR2 are MNHEY and SMNVEV (reference sequence). This clone was recorded once. Its antigen is not known. The specimen sequenced was CD8+ T cells sorted from blood. The chain combines TRBV27 with TRBJ2-6; no definite D call. The receptor was isolated from a human donor in good health. The CDR3 spells CASSLSTGANVLTF. CDR3 sequence (DNA): TGTGCCAGCAGTTTATCTACTGGGGCCAACGTCCTGACTTTC. Together with reference TRBV27 and TRBJ2-6, the CDR3 gives the full variable domain: EAQVTQNPRYLITVTGKKLTVTCSQNMNHEYMSWYRQDPGLGLRQIYYSMNVEVTDKGDVPEGYKVSRKEKRNFPLILESPSPNQTSLYFCASSLSTGANVLTFGAGSRLTVL.